This entry describes one T cell receptor (beta chain). Its matching antigen is unknown. These data are taken from a study of regulatory and conventional T cells in RAG deficiency. Findings and limits, study-wide: Omenn syndrome and CID/AS patients had around 100-fold fewer unique Treg TCR beta sequences, versus approximately 9.6-fold elsewhere. Omenn patients showed >80% Treg-Tconv overlap and shorter CDR3 lengths. Shannon entropy fell and Simpson indices rose in RAG-deficient patients.

Blood CD4+ CD25-low CD127-high conventional T cells supplied the genomic DNA template. The eight patients with RAG deficiency had SCID (one), Omenn syndrome (two), or CID/atypical SCID (five). The assay was immunoSEQ multiplex PCR, and TCRdb's table has in-frame clones only and misses some. The sample gives about 9,100 clones, about 94% of which show up once; over 1.3% is in the top ten. This CDR3 spans 16 amino acids. Trimming removed 0 bases from V and 4 bases from J; junction bases left unmatched: 6. Germline V CDR1 and CDR2: KGHSH, LQKENI. Sequencing was carried out using CD4+ effector T cells sorted from blood. The TCR was taken from a human donor with RAG deficiency presenting as severe combined immunodeficiency. V and J are TRBV18 and TRBJ2-3, with 8 bases lining up with TRBD1. The DNA of the CDR3 is TGTGCCAGCTCACCACCTGGACAGGGATTTTCAGATACGCAGTATTTT. Protein: CASSPPGQGFSDTQYF.